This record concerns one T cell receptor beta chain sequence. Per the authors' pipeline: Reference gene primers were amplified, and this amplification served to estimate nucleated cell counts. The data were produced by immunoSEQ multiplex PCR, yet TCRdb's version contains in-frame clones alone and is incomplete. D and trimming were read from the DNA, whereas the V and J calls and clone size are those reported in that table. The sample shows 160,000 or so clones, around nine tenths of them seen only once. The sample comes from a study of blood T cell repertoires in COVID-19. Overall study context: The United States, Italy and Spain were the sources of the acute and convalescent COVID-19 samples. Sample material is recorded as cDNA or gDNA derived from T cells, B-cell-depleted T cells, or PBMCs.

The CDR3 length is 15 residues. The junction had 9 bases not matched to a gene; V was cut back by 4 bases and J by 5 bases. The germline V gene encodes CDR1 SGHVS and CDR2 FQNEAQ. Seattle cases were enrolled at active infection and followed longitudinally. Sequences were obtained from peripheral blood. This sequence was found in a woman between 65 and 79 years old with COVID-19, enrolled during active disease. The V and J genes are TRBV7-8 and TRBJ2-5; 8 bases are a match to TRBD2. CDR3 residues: CASSSPGREVETQYF. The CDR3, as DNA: TGTGCCAGCAGCTCCCCCGGGCGGGAGGTTGAGACCCAGTACTTC.